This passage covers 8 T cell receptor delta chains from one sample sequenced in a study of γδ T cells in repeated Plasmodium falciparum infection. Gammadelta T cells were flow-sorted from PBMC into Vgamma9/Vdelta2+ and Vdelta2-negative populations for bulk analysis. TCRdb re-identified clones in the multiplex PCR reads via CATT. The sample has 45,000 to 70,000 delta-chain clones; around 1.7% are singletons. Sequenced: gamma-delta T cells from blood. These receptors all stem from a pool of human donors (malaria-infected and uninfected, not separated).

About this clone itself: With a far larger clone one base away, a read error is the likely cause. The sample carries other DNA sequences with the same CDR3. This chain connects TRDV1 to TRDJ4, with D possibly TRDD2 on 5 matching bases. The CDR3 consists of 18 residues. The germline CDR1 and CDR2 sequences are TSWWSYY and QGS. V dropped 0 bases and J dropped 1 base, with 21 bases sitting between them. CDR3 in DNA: TGTGCTCTTGGGGAACTTACCCTACGGCGCTACGCGGTCAGACCCCTGATCTTT. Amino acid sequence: CALGELTLRRYAVRPLIF.

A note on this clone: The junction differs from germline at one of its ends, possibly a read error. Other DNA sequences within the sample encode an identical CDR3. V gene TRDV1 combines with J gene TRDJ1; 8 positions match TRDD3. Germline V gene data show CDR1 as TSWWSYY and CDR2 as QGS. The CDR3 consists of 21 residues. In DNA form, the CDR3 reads TGTGCTCTGGGGGAACTCAAGCCCCACGGCGGGGATACAAGGTACACCGACAAACTCATCTTT. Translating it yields CALGELKPHGGDTRYTDKLIF.

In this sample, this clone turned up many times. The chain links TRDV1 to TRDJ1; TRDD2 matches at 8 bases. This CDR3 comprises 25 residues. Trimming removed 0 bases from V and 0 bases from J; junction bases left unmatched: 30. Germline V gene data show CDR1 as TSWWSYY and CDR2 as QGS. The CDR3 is CALGELRASYAFHLMKIRYTDKLIF. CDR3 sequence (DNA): TGTGCTCTTGGGGAACTAAGGGCTTCCTACGCCTTCCATTTGATGAAGATACGGTACACCGATAAACTCATCTTT.

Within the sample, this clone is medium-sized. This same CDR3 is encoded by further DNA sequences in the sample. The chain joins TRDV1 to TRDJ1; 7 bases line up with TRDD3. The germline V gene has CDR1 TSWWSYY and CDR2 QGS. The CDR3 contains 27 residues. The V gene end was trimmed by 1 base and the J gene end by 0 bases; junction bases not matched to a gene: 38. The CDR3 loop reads CALGEPYLPRCYSGICTGDTNTDKLIF. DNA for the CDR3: TGTGCTCTTGGGGAACCTTACCTCCCTCGTTGCTACAGCGGGATCTGTACTGGGGACACTAACACCGATAAACTCATCTTT.

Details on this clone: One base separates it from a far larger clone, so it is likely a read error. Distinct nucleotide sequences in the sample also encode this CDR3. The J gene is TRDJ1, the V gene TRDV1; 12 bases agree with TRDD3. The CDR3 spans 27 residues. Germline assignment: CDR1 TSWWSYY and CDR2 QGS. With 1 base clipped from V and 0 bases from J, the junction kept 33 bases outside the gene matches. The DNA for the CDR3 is TGTGCTCTTGGGGAACCATCAGTTAAGGCGTTTAGGAGCGAACAACTGGGGGATACCTGGTACACCGATAAACTCATCTTT. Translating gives CALGEPSVKAFRSEQLGDTWYTDKLIF.

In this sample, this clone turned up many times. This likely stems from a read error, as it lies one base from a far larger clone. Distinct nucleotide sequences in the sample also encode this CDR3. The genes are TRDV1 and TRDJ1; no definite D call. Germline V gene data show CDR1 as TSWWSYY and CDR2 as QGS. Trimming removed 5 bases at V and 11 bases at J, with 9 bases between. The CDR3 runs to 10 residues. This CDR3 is CALGKAKLIF. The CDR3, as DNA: TGTGCTCTTGGGAAGGCCAAGCTCATCTTT.

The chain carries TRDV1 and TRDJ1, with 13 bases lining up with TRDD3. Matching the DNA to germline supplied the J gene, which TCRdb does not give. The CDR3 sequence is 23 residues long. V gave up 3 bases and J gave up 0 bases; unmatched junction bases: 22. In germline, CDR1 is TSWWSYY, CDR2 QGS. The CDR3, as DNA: TGTGCTCTTGGGGACACCCTATTTCCTTTACTGGGGGATACGGGTCCTCACACCGATAAACTCATCTTT. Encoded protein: CALGDTLFPLLGDTGPHTDKLIF.

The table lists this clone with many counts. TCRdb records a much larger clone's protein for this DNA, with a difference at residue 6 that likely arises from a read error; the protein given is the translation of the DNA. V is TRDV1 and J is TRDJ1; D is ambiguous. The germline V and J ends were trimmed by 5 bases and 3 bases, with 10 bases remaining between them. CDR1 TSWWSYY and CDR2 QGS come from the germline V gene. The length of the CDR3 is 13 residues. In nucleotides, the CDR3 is TGTGCTCTTGGGTCCCACTTCTCCGATAAACTCATCTTT. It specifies CALGSHFSDKLIF.